These T cell receptor beta chains were read from a single sample in a study of blood T cells in healthy people across ages. TCRdb reprocessed the 5' RACE reads with MiXCR, giving one entry per CDR3 protein. The table shows around 2 million distinct CDR3 sequences, with around 42% occurring only once. Source material: blood. These receptor sequences come from a human donor in good health. The CDR3 runs from the conserved cysteine through the conserved F or W. D genes are given only for firm matches. Size tells how often a clone was seen (once, few, many) or the class of an expanded clone, and some rows leave it out.

CDR3: CASRPPQLLNTEAFF; DNA: TGTGCCAGCCGTCCCCCACAGCTTCTGAACACTGAAGCTTTCTTT; D: -; size: few; J: TRBJ1-1; V: TRBV28
CDR3: CASSYSGSGVETQFF; DNA: TGTGCCAGCAGTTACTCGGGGAGCGGGGTAGAGACCCAGTTCTTC; D: TRBD2; size: -; J: TRBJ2-1; V: TRBV6-5
CDR3: CARSLRQGQEEQYF; DNA: TGTGCCAGGAGCTTACGGCAGGGTCAGGAGGAGCAGTACTTC; D: -; size: -; J: TRBJ2-4; V: TRBV7-9
CDR3: CASRSQGTDYGCTF; DNA: TGCGCCAGCAGGAGCCAGGGGACAGACTATGGCTGCACCTTC; D: TRBD1; size: -; J: TRBJ1-2; V: TRBV5-1
CDR3: CASGTPNQPQHF; DNA: TGTGCCAGCGGGACGCCCAATCAGCCCCAGCATTTT; D: -; size: -; J: TRBJ1-5; V: TRBV6-6
CDR3: CSAYPRGTSYEQYF; DNA: TGCAGTGCATACCCTAGGGGGACCTCCTACGAGCAGTACTTC; D: -; size: -; J: TRBJ2-7; V: TRBV20-1
CDR3: CASSQWTSGYEQYF; DNA: TGTGCCAGCAGCCAATGGACTAGCGGCTACGAGCAGTACTTC; D: TRBD2; size: -; J: TRBJ2-7; V: TRBV3-1
CDR3: CTSSQAPFGNSPLHF; DNA: TGTACCAGCAGCCAAGCCCCGTTTGGGAATTCACCCCTCCACTTT; D: -; size: -; J: TRBJ1-6; V: TRBV3-1
CDR3: CASSEGVEGDTQYF; DNA: TGTGCCAGCAGTGAAGGCGTAGAGGGGGATACGCAGTATTTT; D: -; size: -; J: TRBJ2-3; V: TRBV2
CDR3: CASSDSGEGYGYTF; DNA: TGTGCCAGCAGTGACTCAGGGGAAGGCTATGGCTACACCTTC; D: -; size: -; J: TRBJ1-2; V: TRBV6-6
CDR3: CASSERGAIRDTQYF; DNA: TGTGCCAGCAGTGAACGCGGGGCCATTAGAGATACGCAGTATTTT; D: -; size: -; J: TRBJ2-3; V: TRBV6-4
CDR3: CASTTQGTWQPQHF; DNA: TGTGCCAGCACTACCCAGGGGACCTGGCAGCCCCAGCATTTT; D: -; size: -; J: TRBJ1-5; V: TRBV28
CDR3: CATSREFETGVGYTF; DNA: TGTGCCACCAGCAGAGAATTTGAGACAGGGGTTGGCTACACCTTC; D: TRBD1; size: -; J: TRBJ1-2; V: TRBV15
CDR3: CASSLVWTGPMEETQYF; DNA: TGTGCCAGCAGCTTAGTTTGGACAGGGCCGATGGAAGAGACCCAGTACTTC; D: TRBD1; size: once; J: TRBJ2-5; V: TRBV7-9
CDR3: CASSPLRGHVGETQYF; DNA: TGTGCCAGCTCGCCCCTAAGGGGACACGTCGGGGAGACCCAGTACTTC; D: -; size: once; J: TRBJ2-5; V: TRBV18
CDR3: CAISPGAEDTQYF; DNA: TGTGCCATCAGCCCGGGGGCGGAAGATACGCAGTATTTT; D: -; size: few; J: TRBJ2-3; V: TRBV10-3
CDR3: CASTLWATTGELFF; DNA: TGTGCCAGCACTCTTTGGGCTACAACCGGGGAGCTGTTTTTT; D: -; size: -; J: TRBJ2-2; V: TRBV2
CDR3: CAGRSDTNEQFF; DNA: TGTGCCGGCAGATCCGACACCAATGAGCAGTTCTTC; D: -; size: -; J: TRBJ2-1; V: TRBV6-2/TRBV6-3
CDR3: CASSAQGNAEYNEQFF; DNA: TGCGCCAGCAGCGCCCAGGGGAATGCGGAATACAATGAGCAGTTCTTC; D: -; size: few; J: TRBJ2-1; V: TRBV5-1
CDR3: CASSLSWDEAFF; DNA: TGTGCCAGCAGCTTGTCGTGGGACGAAGCTTTCTTT; D: -; size: few; J: TRBJ1-1; V: TRBV7-9
CDR3: CAISESWGTPNYGYTF; DNA: TGTGCCATCAGTGAGTCGTGGGGGACTCCTAACTATGGCTACACCTTC; D: -; size: few; J: TRBJ1-2; V: TRBV10-3
CDR3: CASSDRGDEQYF; DNA: TGTGCCAGCAGCGACAGGGGAGACGAGCAGTACTTC; D: TRBD1; size: many; J: TRBJ2-7; V: TRBV12-3/TRBV12-4
CDR3: CASIVRDQRFGYTF; DNA: TGTGCCAGCATCGTCCGGGACCAAAGGTTTGGCTACACCTTC; D: -; size: few; J: TRBJ1-2; V: TRBV12-3/TRBV12-4
CDR3: CASSVGPWDGYTF; DNA: TGTGCCAGCAGCGTCGGGCCCTGGGATGGCTACACCTTC; D: -; size: -; J: TRBJ1-2; V: TRBV9
CDR3: CASSHPGPTDTQYF; DNA: TGTGCCAGCAGCCATCCCGGACCCACAGATACGCAGTATTTT; D: -; size: many; J: TRBJ2-3; V: TRBV5-5
CDR3: CASSRVGQGSYGYTF; DNA: TGTGCCAGCAGCCGCGTGGGACAGGGGTCCTATGGCTACACCTTC; D: TRBD1; size: -; J: TRBJ1-2; V: TRBV7-9
CDR3: CASSPKRGGRGSYNEQFF; DNA: TGTGCCAGCAGTCCTAAGCGGGGGGGCCGCGGCTCCTACAATGAGCAGTTCTTC; D: TRBD2; size: -; J: TRBJ2-1; V: TRBV7-8
CDR3: CSASVGGTPYNEQFF; DNA: TGCAGTGCTAGCGTTGGTGGGACACCTTACAATGAGCAGTTCTTC; D: -; size: many; J: TRBJ2-1; V: TRBV20-1
CDR3: CASSLRGGNSGVLTKQETQYF; DNA: TGTGCCAGCAGCTTACGGGGTGGGAATAGCGGGGTCCTTACTAAACAAGAGACCCAGTACTTC; D: TRBD2; size: few; J: TRBJ2-5; V: TRBV11-2
CDR3: CASSFDLGSPLHF; DNA: TGTGCCAGCAGCTTCGATCTGGGTTCACCCCTCCACTTT; D: -; size: -; J: TRBJ1-6; V: TRBV7-2
CDR3: CSATRGGIADTQYF; DNA: TGCAGTGCTACCCGGGGGGGCATTGCAGATACGCAGTATTTT; D: TRBD2; size: few; J: TRBJ2-3; V: TRBV20-1
CDR3: CASSWTSWGTQYF; DNA: TGTGCCAGCAGCTGGACTAGCTGGGGGACCCAGTACTTC; D: TRBD2; size: -; J: TRBJ2-5; V: TRBV13
CDR3: CASSLGHSVYNGQFF; DNA: TGTGCCAGCAGTTTAGGACACTCCGTCTACAATGGGCAGTTCTTC; D: -; size: -; J: TRBJ2-1; V: TRBV5-6
CDR3: CASSPGGMNTEAFF; DNA: TGTGCCAGCAGTCCCGGTGGGATGAACACTGAAGCTTTCTTT; D: -; size: -; J: TRBJ1-1; V: TRBV28
CDR3: CASSIDRGVYGYTF; DNA: TGTGCCAGCAGTATCGACAGGGGCGTCTATGGCTACACCTTC; D: TRBD1; size: few; J: TRBJ1-2; V: TRBV2
CDR3: CSVTRGGGAGREQFF; DNA: TGCAGCGTTACCCGAGGAGGGGGCGCGGGTCGGGAGCAGTTCTTC; D: -; size: -; J: TRBJ2-1; V: TRBV29-1
CDR3: CASRDQGGRSNQPQHF; DNA: TGTGCCAGCAGGGACCAGGGGGGAAGGAGCAATCAGCCCCAGCATTTT; D: TRBD1; size: -; J: TRBJ1-5; V: TRBV28
CDR3: CASSQHRGPYGYTF; DNA: TGCGCCAGCAGCCAACACCGGGGGCCCTATGGCTACACCTTC; D: -; size: many; J: TRBJ1-2; V: TRBV4-3
CDR3: CASSAITNTEAFF; DNA: TGTGCCAGCAGTGCGATCACGAACACTGAAGCTTTCTTT; D: -; size: once; J: TRBJ1-1; V: TRBV6-2/TRBV6-3
CDR3: CATSRDWGATLHF; DNA: TGTGCCACCAGCAGAGATTGGGGGGCCACCCTCCACTTT; D: -; size: few; J: TRBJ1-6; V: TRBV15
CDR3: CASSFLQPPDYGYTF; DNA: TGTGCCAGCAGTTTTCTCCAGCCTCCGGACTATGGCTACACCTTC; D: -; size: -; J: TRBJ1-2; V: TRBV12-3/TRBV12-4
CDR3: CASKGTGANVLTF; DNA: TGTGCCAGCAAGGGAACTGGGGCCAACGTCCTGACTTTC; D: -; size: few; J: TRBJ2-6; V: TRBV28
CDR3: CASSSGGGYETQYF; DNA: TGTGCCAGCAGCTCAGGGGGCGGATATGAGACCCAGTACTTC; D: TRBD1; size: once; J: TRBJ2-5; V: TRBV7-2
CDR3: CSARDRRATNEKLFF; DNA: TGCAGTGCTAGAGACAGGAGAGCAACTAATGAAAAACTGTTTTTT; D: -; size: few; J: TRBJ1-4; V: TRBV20-1
CDR3: CASSYRQGTGCTF; DNA: TGTGCCAGCAGTTACAGGCAGGGGACCGGCTGCACCTTC; D: -; size: -; J: TRBJ1-2; V: TRBV6-6
CDR3: CSVGHRDNTGELFF; DNA: TGCAGCGTTGGTCACAGGGATAACACCGGGGAGCTGTTTTTT; D: -; size: -; J: TRBJ2-2; V: TRBV29-1
CDR3: CASSWRGGASTDTQYF; DNA: TGTGCCAGCAGCTGGAGGGGGGGGGCTAGCACAGATACGCAGTATTTT; D: -; size: once; J: TRBJ2-3; V: TRBV7-2
CDR3: CASSPVGMDIQYF; DNA: TGTGCCAGCAGTCCGGTGGGGATGGACATTCAGTACTTC; D: -; size: few; J: TRBJ2-4; V: TRBV12-3/TRBV12-4
CDR3: CASSQTTDREGGYTF; DNA: TGTGCCAGCAGCCAAACGACCGACAGGGAAGGAGGCTACACCTTC; D: TRBD1; size: few; J: TRBJ1-2; V: TRBV4-2
CDR3: CASSLRGTMAKNIQYF; DNA: TGTGCCAGCAGCTTAAGAGGGACCATGGCCAAAAACATTCAGTACTTC; D: -; size: -; J: TRBJ2-4; V: TRBV11-2
CDR3: CASSSRDILYEQYF; DNA: TGTGCCAGCAGCTCTCGGGACATCTTATACGAGCAGTACTTC; D: -; size: -; J: TRBJ2-7; V: TRBV7-9
CDR3: CASSLDRVSEQFF; DNA: TGTGCCAGCAGCCTAGACAGGGTTTCTGAGCAGTTCTTC; D: TRBD1; size: -; J: TRBJ2-1; V: TRBV5-4
CDR3: CSASKRIYTEAFF; DNA: TGCAGTGCTAGCAAACGGATCTACACTGAAGCTTTCTTT; D: -; size: -; J: TRBJ1-1; V: TRBV20-1
CDR3: CASSFTGGEGEETQYF; DNA: TGTGCCAGCAGCTTTACCGGTGGGGAGGGAGAAGAGACCCAGTACTTC; D: TRBD2; size: -; J: TRBJ2-5; V: TRBV5-6